This TCR beta chain was recovered during a study of PD-1 blockade in mismatch repair-deficient tumors (dated 2017 in TCRdb). About the full investigation: Between late 2013 and late 2016, around 91 consecutive patients with about 11 mismatch repair-deficient cancer types, all previously treated and progressing, were enrolled in the trial. Tumor-associated T cell clones were tracked in the peripheral blood of patients responding to PD-1 blockade by deep sequencing of TCR CDR3 regions.

Library preparation employed the immunoSEQ multiplex PCR assay. TCRdb retrieved this table from immuneACCESS and kept in-frame rearrangements only. Not all clones are present; in checked studies, unresolved V genes account for under half, and no reason is known for the remainder. The sample data list about 79,000 clones, and roughly 80% of these were observed just once. Of the sample, approximately 5.1% falls within the top ten clones. V is clipped by 3 bases and J by 4 bases, and the sequence between their germline boundaries is 3 bases long. The CDR3 spans 11 residues, from the cysteine through the phenylalanine. Kept here is only the CDR3 DNA, which spans 33 bases and is read in frame from base 1. From the germline V gene, CDR1 is MNHNS and CDR2 is SASEGT. For every enrolled patient, mismatch repair deficiency was confirmed by either polymerase chain reaction or immunohistochemistry. TCR sequencing was carried out for three patients who responded to pembrolizumab therapy. In the phase II trial, pembrolizumab PD-1 blockade was tested prospectively in advanced mismatch repair-deficient cancers, no matter which tissue of origin the cancers came from. Peripheral blood T cell samples were gathered serially, both before PD-1 blockade started and at multiple time points afterward. Blood sampling times were reported as weeks after the first pembrolizumab dose.

General conclusions and limits of the study: Tumor-resident clones, often undetectable in blood before treatment, expanded rapidly after pembrolizumab and then contracted, generally before radiologic responses.

In regard to this clone: The antigen it binds to is not known. The record has no base qualities; no much larger clone is one base away.

The receptor comes from an adult with mismatch repair-deficient cancer. The chain links TRBV6-1 with TRBJ2-5; the D gene is unclear. The sample here was peripheral blood, taken 44 weeks after starting pembrolizumab. DNA sequence: TGTGCCAGCAGTGACCCAGAGACCCAGTACTTC. It encodes CASSDPETQYF.